The 10 T cell receptor beta chains presented below share a single source sample, sequenced in a study of T-cell memory formation after mild COVID-19. TCRdb reprocessed the 5' RACE reads with MiXCR, giving one entry per CDR3 protein. The top ten clones hold roughly 5.2% of a sample with roughly 130,000 distinct CDR3 sequences, about 15% of them seen once. Material for sequencing was PBMCs or a T cell subset sorted from them (not recorded which). The source is a man aged 18-30 years who had mild COVID-19 (a few samples of this study predate the infection). Cell type and time point are not known.

This rearrangement joins TRBV5-1 to TRBJ1-2, with D tentatively TRBD1 (6 bases). The CDR3 runs to 14 residues. Germline V gene data show CDR1 as SGHRS and CDR2 as YFSETQ. Trimming left V 1 base short and J 2 bases short, with 9 bases between. CDR3 sequence (DNA): TGCGCCAGCAGCTTGAGGGGGTGGAACTATGGCTACACCTTC. This codes for CASSLRGWNYGYTF.

V and J are TRBV19 and TRBJ1-1; unclear D gene. In germline, CDR1 is LNHDA, CDR2 SQIVND (reference sequence). V gave up 5 bases and J gave up 3 bases, with 7 bases separating them. The CDR3 is made up of 12 amino acids. CDR3 region: CASSRDYTEAFF. As DNA, the CDR3 is TGTGCCAGTAGTCGGGATTACACTGAAGCTTTCTTT.

This clonotype appeared many times. V and J are TRBV28 and TRBJ2-3; perhaps TRBD2 as D (6 bases). CDR1 and CDR2 (germline): MDHEN, SYDVKM. Trimming pared 4 bases from V and 4 bases from J, leaving 18 bases between. This CDR3 region has 16 residues. CDR3 sequence (DNA): TGTGCCAGCAGTTCCCCGGGGGATGTCGGAGCAGATACGCAGTATTTT. Its protein product is CASSSPGDVGADTQYF.

In this sample, this clonotype turned up many times. The chain joins TRBV7-2 to TRBJ1-6, with D hard to call. V lost 5 bases, J lost 4 bases, and 12 bases lay in between. The CDR3 totals 15 residues. Germline lookup yields CDR1 SGHTA and CDR2 FQGNSA. The CDR3 sequence: CASSPPMQYNSPLHF. Here the CDR3 DNA reads TGTGCCAGCAGCCCCCCCATGCAGTATAATTCACCCCTCCACTTT.

This chain joins TRBV4-1 and TRBJ1-1; the match to TRBD1 covers 7 bases. The CDR3 loop spans 16 amino acids. CDR1 MGHRA and CDR2 YSYEKL come from the germline V gene. Losses at the gene ends were 1 base for V and 5 bases for J; bases not matched to a gene: 10. This CDR3 reads CASSQGRQGLWTEAFF. In DNA, the CDR3 is TGCGCCAGCAGCCAAGGCCGACAGGGATTGTGGACTGAAGCTTTCTTT.

Ten or more counts support this clonotype. The chain links TRBV7-3 to TRBJ1-1, with 7 bases that match TRBD1. This CDR3 region has 14 residues. CDR1 SGHTA and CDR2 FQGTGA come from the germline V gene. The V and J ends lost 2 bases and 1 base, in that order; junction bases with no gene match: 1. The DNA of the CDR3 is TGTGCCAGCAGCTTAGGACAGGAGAACACTGAAGCTTTCTTT. It is translated as CASSLGQENTEAFF.

This chain joins TRBV7-2 and TRBJ2-5; the D gene could be TRBD1 or TRBD2 (5 bases each). Germline V gives CDR1 SGHTA, CDR2 FQGNSA. The CDR3 has 13 residues. V lost 4 bases and J lost 8, with 14 bases in between. CDR3 in DNA: TGTGCCAGCAGCTCGGGACCGGAGATAACCCAGTACTTC. Its protein is CASSSGPEITQYF.

The chain joins TRBV6-5 to TRBJ1-4, with D perhaps TRBD1 (5 bases). Germline V gene sequence: CDR1 MNHEY, CDR2 SVGAGI. Trimming left V 5 bases short and J 6 bases short, with 16 bases between. CDR3 length: 15 amino acids. Here the CDR3 reads CASSEPGTAYEKLFF. CDR3 nucleotide sequence: TGTGCCAGCAGTGAACCCGGGACGGCGTATGAAAAACTGTTTTTT.

In its sample, this clonotype was seen once. This chain joins TRBV4-1 and TRBJ1-1; D remains unclear. The CDR3 is made up of 15 amino acids. V was clipped by 0 bases and J by 3 bases, with 11 bases between them. Germline V gives CDR1 MGHRA, CDR2 YSYEKL. CDR3 in DNA: TGCGCCAGCAGCCAAGAAGTATCGCGTTACACTGAAGCTTTCTTT. This encodes CASSQEVSRYTEAFF.

V is TRBV5-1 and J is TRBJ1-3; 8 bases align to TRBD1. There are 17 residues in the CDR3. The germline CDR1 and CDR2 sequences are SGHRS and YFSETQ. V was clipped by 0 bases and J by 4 bases; unmatched bases: 9. The CDR3 here is CASSLEATGASGNTIYF. The CDR3 DNA reads as TGCGCCAGCAGCTTGGAAGCGACAGGGGCGTCCGGAAACACCATATATTTT.